Listed here are 18 T cell receptor beta chains from one sample, sequenced in a study of post-analysis software for immune sequencing data. General study points: In patients, TRBV5-6, TRBV5-1 and TRBV20-1 belonged to about five TRBV segments found more frequently than in controls.

Presence of unique molecular identifiers characterized the TCR beta cDNA libraries. TCRdb redid the calling of the PCR reads with MiXCR, one entry per CDR3 protein. This sample yields roughly 730,000 distinct CDR3 sequences, of which less than 35% are seen a single time; more than 0.55% belongs to the top ten. The antigens these receptors bind are not known. Input material: blood. The receptors here all came from a girl between 10 and 17 years old with multiple sclerosis.

This clonotype was seen just once. The V gene is TRBV6-6, the J gene TRBJ2-5; 10 bases match TRBD1. CDR3 length: 17 residues. Germline CDR1 MNHNY, CDR2 SVGAGI (reference sequence). The V gene end was trimmed by 9 bases and the J gene end by 4 bases; junction bases not matched to a gene: 17. The CDR3 DNA reads TGTGCCAGTCTAGACCGGGACAGGGGCCGCGGGGCAGAGACCCAGTACTTC. Translation: CASLDRDRGRGAETQYF.

This clonotype has only a few counts. The chain combines TRBV6-5 with TRBJ2-1, with 9 bases identical to TRBD1. The trim removed 6 bases at V and 9 bases at J, leaving 9 bases unmatched. CDR3 length: 14 residues. Germline lookup yields CDR1 MNHEY and CDR2 SVGAGI. The CDR3 region has the DNA TGTGCCAGCAGGAACAGACAGGGGGTTTCTGAGCAGTTCTTC. Protein: CASRNRQGVSEQFF.

The chain's CDR3 is CSAGATGRGETQYF. The DNA of the CDR3 is TGCAGTGCTGGAGCGACAGGACGAGGGGAGACCCAGTACTTC. The chain has TRBV20-1 and TRBJ2-7; a weak D match, TRBD1 (6 bases). The last part of the DNA fits TRBJ2-5 better; the J call may be wrong. This CDR3 is 14 amino acids long. Looked up from germline, CDR1 is DFQATT and CDR2 is SNEGSKA (reference sequence).

V is TRBV10-3 and J is TRBJ1-2; D possibly corresponds to TRBD1 (5 bases). Looked up from germline, CDR1 is ENHRY and CDR2 is SYGVKD. The CDR3 has 13 amino acids. V was shortened by 2 bases and J by 4 bases, with 8 bases between the two germline ends. The CDR3 spells CAISEDSFYGYTF. CDR3 DNA: TGTGCCATCAGTGAGGACAGCTTCTATGGCTACACCTTC.

This chain links TRBV7-2 with TRBJ2-4, with D unclear. CDR3 length equals 12 residues. The germline V gene encodes CDR1 SGHTA and CDR2 FQGNSA. Trimming removed 5 bases at V and 2 bases at J, with 4 bases between. The CDR3 coding sequence is TGTGCCAGCAGCCTGACCAAAAACATTCAGTACTTC. It specifies CASSLTKNIQYF. Combining the CDR3 with reference TRBV7-2 and TRBJ2-4 gives the whole variable domain GAGVSQSPSNKVTEKGKDVELRCDPISGHTALYWYRQSLGQGLEFLIYFQGNSAPDKSGLPSDRFSAERTGGSVSTLTIQRTQQEDSAVYLCASSLTKNIQYFGAGTRLSVL.

V gene TRBV20-1 combines with J gene TRBJ2-7, with 11 bases lining up with TRBD2. J was trimmed by 3 bases and V by 6 bases; bases with no gene match: 1. The CDR3 loop spans 12 amino acids. The germline gives CDR1 DFQATT, CDR2 SNEGSKA (reference sequence). The CDR3 here is CSAGTSGYEQYF. The CDR3 DNA sequence: TGCAGTGCCGGGACTAGCGGCTACGAGCAGTACTTC.

This clonotype has just a few counts. The chain couples TRBV10-3 to TRBJ2-3; possibly TRBD2 for D (6 bases). Trimming removed 1 base at V and 0 bases at J, with 17 bases between. The CDR3 runs 18 residues. From germline, CDR1 is ENHRY and CDR2 SYGVKD. The CDR3 nucleotides are TGTGCCATCAGTGAGTGGTTCTTAGCGGCAGAAAGCACAGATACGCAGTATTTT. Its translation is CAISEWFLAAESTDTQYF.

This sequence joins TRBV28 and TRBJ2-3; TRBD1 agrees at 10 bases. Germline V CDR1 and CDR2: MDHEN, SYDVKM. The CDR3 totals 18 residues. V shed 2 bases and J 4 bases; nucleotides not matched to a gene: 12. In nucleotides, the CDR3 is TGTGCCAGCAGTTTAGTCTTTGGGGACAGGGGAGACGCAGATACGCAGTATTTT. This sequence encodes CASSLVFGDRGDADTQYF.

This clonotype was detected a few times. The chain employs TRBV20-1 and TRBJ1-6, with TRBD1 matching 9 bases. The trim removed 4 bases at V and 6 bases at J, leaving 7 bases unmatched. The CDR3 totals 15 residues. Germline lookup yields CDR1 DFQATT and CDR2 SNEGSKA (reference sequence). This CDR3 reads CSATDRGTLNSPLHF. The CDR3 DNA sequence: TGCAGTGCTACCGACAGGGGGACCCTTAATTCACCCCTCCACTTT.

J is TRBJ1-1 and V is TRBV20-1; no clear D gene. The CDR3 is made up of 12 amino acids. V lost 5 bases and J 1 base, leaving 8 bases between the germline ends. CDR1 DFQATT and CDR2 SNEGSKA come from the germline V gene (reference sequence). The CDR3 spells CSARRENTEAFF. Here the CDR3 DNA reads TGCAGTGCTCGAAGGGAGAACACTGAAGCTTTCTTT.

This clonotype has a handful of counts. CDR3 residues: CASSLSGGTVETQYF. The DNA for the CDR3 is TGTGCCAGCAGTTTATCGGGCGGGACGGTAGAGACCCAGTACTTC. The genes are TRBV28 and TRBJ2-5; perhaps TRBD2 as D (6 bases). The germline V gene has CDR1 MDHEN and CDR2 SYDVKM. This CDR3 spans 15 amino acids. Trimming took off 1 base at V and 4 bases at J, with 13 bases between the two ends.

The J gene is TRBJ2-3, the V gene TRBV7-2, with 10 bases lining up with TRBD2. The J segment lost 0 bases and the V segment lost 3 bases, leaving 6 bases of the junction unmatched. Germline CDR1 reads SGHTA; CDR2 reads FQGNSA. The CDR3 has 17 residues. The CDR3 loop is CASSFKTSGPSTDTQYF. As DNA, the CDR3 is TGTGCCAGCAGCTTTAAGACTAGCGGGCCTAGCACAGATACGCAGTATTTT.

This clonotype has only a few counts. The V and J genes are TRBV19 and TRBJ2-1; D is unresolved. Germline V CDR1 and CDR2: LNHDA, SQIVND (reference sequence). Trimming left V 6 bases short and J 6 bases short, with 15 bases between. The CDR3 loop spans 14 amino acids. The CDR3 nucleotides are TGTGCCAGTAGAGGGTTAGGGTCCAGCAATGAGCAGTTCTTC. This sequence encodes CASRGLGSSNEQFF.

Comment on this clonotype: Sequence at one end of the junction differs from germline and may be a read error. The rearrangement joins TRBV7-9 to TRBJ2-5; maybe TRBD2 (6 bases). The CDR3 extends over 13 amino acids. Germline CDR1 is SEHNR and CDR2 is FQNEAQ (reference sequence). The chain's CDR3 is CASSFIQGGTQYF. The CDR3 DNA sequence: TGTGCCAGTAGCTTCATTCAGGGAGGGACCCAGTACTTC.

The table lists this clonotype with a few counts. The chain links TRBV5-1 to TRBJ1-5; 10 nucleotides agree with TRBD1. V dropped 4 bases and J dropped 5; count of bases not matched to a gene: 6. CDR3 size: 15 residues. Germline CDR1 and CDR2: SGHRS and YFSETQ. The CDR3 sequence: CASSVSGTGDQPQHF. Here the CDR3 DNA reads TGCGCCAGCAGCGTCTCCGGGACAGGGGATCAGCCCCAGCATTTT.

The sample holds one count of this clonotype. The junction does not match germline at one end; this may be a read error. The chain combines TRBV7-8 with TRBJ1-4; 7 bases match TRBD1. Germline-derived CDR1 and CDR2 are SGHVS and FQNEAQ. This CDR3 contains 15 residues. CDR3 sequence reads: CASSPYRGFNEKRFF. The CDR3 coding sequence is TGTGCCAGCAGCCCTTACAGGGGCTTCAATGAAAAACGGTTTTTT.

The chain combines TRBV27 with TRBJ2-1; 11 bases map to TRBD2. Germline V CDR1 and CDR2: MNHEY, SMNVEV (reference sequence). CDR3 length: 15 amino acids. Trimming at V came to 4 bases and at J to 5 bases, leaving 4 bases not matched to a gene. The CDR3 coding sequence is TGTGCCAGCAGTTCGAGACTAGCGGGAAACAATGAGCAGTTCTTC. Residues: CASSSRLAGNNEQFF.

J is TRBJ2-1 and V is TRBV13; TRBD2 agrees at 10 bases. CDR1 is PRHDT and CDR2 is FYEKMQ in the germline V gene (reference sequence). V dropped 3 bases and J dropped 7; count of bases not matched to a gene: 9. The CDR3 spans 16 residues. CDR3 loop: CASSLGRAGGPNEQFF. The DNA for the CDR3 is TGTGCCAGCAGCTTGGGACGAGCGGGAGGGCCTAATGAGCAGTTCTTC.